This T cell receptor beta chain was retrieved from a study of control samples from healthy donors and cancer patients (dated by TCRdb to the early 2020s). The library relied on the immunoSEQ multiplex PCR assay. What TCRdb holds here is the immuneACCESS table cut down to in-frame rearrangements. Part of the clones is not present; checked against another copy, under half of the missing clones reflect an unresolved V gene, and the others are unexplained. This sample lists roughly 59,000 clones; roughly 90% were detected once. The ten largest clones capture 1.7% of the sample. Comments on this clone: The specificity of this receptor is unknown. Base-call qualities are not available, and no considerably larger clone is one nucleotide away.

There are 17 amino acids in the CDR3, from cysteine to phenylalanine inclusive. Left in the record is the CDR3 DNA by itself, 51 bases read in frame from the first base. Trimming leaves V shorter by 1 base and J shorter by 2 bases, with the junction holding 13 bases beyond the gene matches. CDR1 and CDR2 (GTSNPN, SVGIG) derive from the germline V gene (reference sequence). The sequence was collected from a middle-aged man with colorectal cancer. The sample comprised PBMCs. The chain is encoded by TRBV30 joined to TRBJ1-2, with 7 bases matching TRBD1. The CDR3 reads CAWSAHGVSQGNYGYTF. The nucleotides are TGTGCCTGGAGTGCCCACGGGGTGTCACAGGGGAACTATGGCTACACCTTC.